This T cell receptor beta chain derives from a study of blood T cell repertoires in COVID-19. Overall study: Italy, Spain and the United States were the sources of the convalescent and acute COVID-19 samples.

V was trimmed by 4 bases and J by 4 bases, leaving 11 bases between them. Germline V gives CDR1 SGHNT, CDR2 YYREEE (reference sequence). The CDR3 loop spans 13 amino acids. TCRdb's copy holds only in-frame clones and misses some; the assay was immunoSEQ multiplex PCR. The table includes about 220,000 clones, 86% detected once. The chain joins TRBV5-4 to TRBJ1-2; D is perhaps TRBD1 (6 bases). This TCR was recovered from a woman aged 40 to 50 with acute COVID-19. Sequencing was carried out using PBMCs or T cells enriched from blood (not recorded which). The CDR3 DNA is TGTGCCAGCAGCGTGGGACAAAGCTATGGCTACACCTTC. This translates into CASSVGQSYGYTF.